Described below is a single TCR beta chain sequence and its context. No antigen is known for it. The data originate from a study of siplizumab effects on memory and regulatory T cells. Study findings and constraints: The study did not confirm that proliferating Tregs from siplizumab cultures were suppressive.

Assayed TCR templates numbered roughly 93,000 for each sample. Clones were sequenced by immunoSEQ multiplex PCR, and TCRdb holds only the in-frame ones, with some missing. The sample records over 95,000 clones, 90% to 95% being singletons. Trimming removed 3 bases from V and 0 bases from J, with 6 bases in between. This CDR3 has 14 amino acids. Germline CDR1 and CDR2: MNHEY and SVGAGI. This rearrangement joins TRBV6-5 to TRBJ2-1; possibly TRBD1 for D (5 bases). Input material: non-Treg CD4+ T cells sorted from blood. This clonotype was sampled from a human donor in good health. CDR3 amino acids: CASSYDSSYNEQFF. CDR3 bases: TGTGCCAGCAGTTATGACAGCTCCTACAATGAGCAGTTCTTC.